The 29 T cell receptor beta chains below come from one sample, sequenced in a study of blood T cell repertoires in COVID-19. This table comes from immunoSEQ multiplex PCR, and its TCRdb copy is limited to in-frame clones, with some not included. The table includes tens of thousands of clones, 70% to 80% detected once. Input material: peripheral blood. Every receptor here comes from a man between 65 and 80 years old with active or convalescent COVID-19.

The CDR3 protein is CASSYGGSTDTQYF. The CDR3 bases are TGTGCCAGCAGTTACGGAGGTAGCACAGATACGCAGTATTTT. V is TRBV28 and J is TRBJ2-3; D is perhaps TRBD2 (5 bases). The CDR3 covers 14 residues. The V gene lost 4 bases and the J gene lost 0 bases, with 8 bases spanning the gap. The germline V gene encodes CDR1 MDHEN and CDR2 SYDVKM. Based on the CDR3 plus reference TRBV28 and TRBJ2-3, the full variable domain is DVKVTQSSRYLVKRTGEKVFLECVQDMDHENMFWYRQDPGLGLRLIYFSYDVKMKEKGDIPEGYSVSREKKERFSLILESASTNQTSMYLCASSYGGSTDTQYFGPGTRLTVL.

This rearrangement joins TRBV11-2 to TRBJ2-6; the match to TRBD2 covers 9 bases. V was pared by 1 base and J by 1 base, with 8 bases of the junction left unmatched. This CDR3 has 19 amino acids. Germline V gene lookup returns CDR1 SGHAT and CDR2 FQNNGV. Written as DNA, the CDR3 is TGTGCCAGCAGCTTAGTTTCCCTAGCGGGGCCGTCTGGGGCCAACGTCCTGACTTTC. Its protein product is CASSLVSLAGPSGANVLTF.

The CDR3 bases are TGTGCCAGCAGCTTCCAGGGGGGAACACTCTCTGGGGCCAACGTCCTGACTTTC. As protein: CASSFQGGTLSGANVLTF. The genes are TRBV7-9 and TRBJ2-6, with a tentative D call TRBD1 (7 bases). V gave up 3 bases and J gave up 0 bases, with 15 bases separating them. CDR1 is SEHNR, CDR2 FQNEAQ, per germline (reference sequence). The length of the CDR3 is 18 residues.

This clone has only one observation. The J gene is TRBJ2-3, the V gene TRBV3-1 (or the pseudogene TRBV3-2), with D unclear. Trimming stripped 0 bases from V and 0 bases from J, with 7 bases between. Germline CDR1 and CDR2: LGHDT and YNNKEL (reference sequence). CDR3 size: 15 residues. In DNA, the CDR3 is TGTGCCAGCAGCCAAGAGCTGCGCAGCACAGATACGCAGTATTTT. It translates to CASSQELRSTDTQYF.

The CDR3 coding sequence is TGTGCCACCAGCAAAAACCAGGGACTCCACTATGGCTACACCTTC. Translation: CATSKNQGLHYGYTF. The chain links TRBV15 to TRBJ1-2, with a possible D match to TRBD1 (5 bases). CDR1 is LNHNV, CDR2 YYDKDF, per germline (reference sequence). V was trimmed by 4 bases and J by 3 bases, leaving 15 bases between them. The CDR3 covers 15 residues.

The chain is built from TRBV11-3 and TRBJ1-4, with 9 bases matching TRBD1. Germline V gene sequence: CDR1 SGHNT, CDR2 YENEEA. Losses at the gene ends were 3 bases for V and 7 bases for J; bases not matched to a gene: 9. The CDR3 length is 16 residues. The CDR3 DNA follows: TGTGCCAGCAGCTTTCAAACAGGGGGCCTGGGTGAAAAACTGTTTTTT. It specifies CASSFQTGGLGEKLFF. Full variable domain (missing parts from reference TRBV11-3 and TRBJ1-4): EAGVVQSPRYKIIEKKQPVAFWCNPISGHNTLYWYLQNLGQGPELLIRYENEEAVDDSQLPKDRFSAERLKGVDSTLKIQPAELGDSAVYLCASSFQTGGLGEKLFFGSGTQLSVL.

The chain links TRBV27 to TRBJ2-1; weak D call: TRBD1 (5 bases). V was cut by 3 bases and J by 7 bases, with 16 bases left in between. The CDR3 has 15 residues. The germline V gene has CDR1 MNHEY and CDR2 SMNVEV (reference sequence). Written as DNA, the CDR3 is TGTGCCAGCAGTTTGCGCCAGGGCAGTTTTAATGAGCAGTTCTTC. It yields the protein CASSLRQGSFNEQFF.

The chain joins TRBV28 to TRBJ1-2; 10 positions agree with TRBD1. Trimming took 5 bases from V and 6 from J; bases not matched to a gene: 9. From germline, CDR1 is MDHEN and CDR2 SYDVKM. The CDR3 totals 15 residues. The CDR3 DNA reads TGTGCCAGCAGTCAATTCTTCGGACAGGGGGATGGCTACACCTTC. It is translated as CASSQFFGQGDGYTF.

The chain links TRBV5-4 to TRBJ2-1; tentatively, D is TRBD2 (5 bases). In germline, CDR1 is SGHNT, CDR2 YYREEE (reference sequence). V lost 4 bases, J lost 15 bases, and 23 bases lay in between. CDR3 size: 14 residues. CDR3: CASSIHKRTPQRFF. In DNA, the CDR3 is TGTGCCAGCAGCATCCACAAGCGGACCCCACAACGGTTCTTC.

V usage is TRBV10-1 and J usage is TRBJ2-1, with D hard to call. The germline gives CDR1 WNHNN, CDR2 SYGVQD (reference sequence). The CDR3 spans 13 residues. The germline V and J ends were trimmed by 8 bases and 9 bases, with 17 bases remaining between them. In DNA, the CDR3 is TGCGCCAGCGCTGGTAGATCCCTCGGTGAGCAGTTCTTC. Translation gives CASAGRSLGEQFF.

The V call is TRBV2, the J call TRBJ1-1; tentative D call: TRBD1 (6 bases). V shed 2 bases and J shed 1 base, with 11 bases lying between them. Per the germline V gene, CDR1 is SNHLY and CDR2 is FYNNEI. The CDR3 spans 15 residues. This CDR3 is CASSETGRENTEAFF. The CDR3 coding sequence is TGTGCCAGCAGTGAAACAGGGAGAGAGAACACTGAAGCTTTCTTT.

This chain connects TRBV3-1 (or the pseudogene TRBV3-2) to TRBJ1-1; 9 nucleotides match TRBD1. In germline, CDR1 is LGHDT, CDR2 YNNKEL (reference sequence). This CDR3 has 14 residues. Trimming cost V 3 bases and J 9 bases; bases outside gene matches: 8. DNA of the CDR3: TGTGCCAGCAGCCAGACGGACAGGGGTCAGCAAGCTTTCTTT. Amino acid sequence: CASSQTDRGQQAFF.

V is TRBV7-3 and J is TRBJ2-1; D gene ambiguous. CDR1 and CDR2 from the germline V gene are SGHTA and FQGTGA. Between the trimmed V and J ends, which lost 5 bases and 0 bases, there was a span of 5 bases. This CDR3 region has 13 residues. The CDR3 sequence: CASSTSSYNEQFF. The CDR3 DNA is TGTGCCAGCAGCACAAGCTCCTACAATGAGCAGTTCTTC.

There are a few counts of this clone. The chain links TRBV7-9 to TRBJ2-3; 14 positions match TRBD2. The CDR3 runs 16 residues. With 4 bases clipped from V and 3 bases from J, the junction kept 3 bases outside the gene matches. CDR1 is SEHNR, CDR2 FQNEAQ, per germline (reference sequence). DNA of the CDR3: TGTGCCAGCAGCTATGGGACTAGCGGGGGAACAGATACGCAGTATTTT. The encoded protein is CASSYGTSGGTDTQYF.

This chain connects TRBV10-3 to TRBJ2-1; 13 bases line up with TRBD2. There are 21 residues in the CDR3. The germline CDR1 and CDR2 sequences are ENHRY and SYGVKD. Trimming at V came to 0 bases and at J to 2 bases, leaving 13 bases not matched to a gene. The CDR3 protein is CAISESFGLAGAGRTYNEQFF. CDR3 nucleotide sequence: TGTGCCATCAGTGAGTCATTCGGACTAGCGGGGGCAGGGAGAACCTACAATGAGCAGTTCTTC.

The rearrangement joins TRBV24-1 to TRBJ2-7; 9 bases map to TRBD2. This CDR3 region has 22 residues. V trimming: 9 bases; J trimming: 2 bases; junction bases outside the gene matches: 31. CDR1 and CDR2 (germline): KGHDR, SFDVKD. CDR3 DNA: TGTGCCACCCTGTCCGGGGGGGACAGCCACCCAAGAAGCGGGGGGAAAACCTACGAGCAGTACTTC. Protein product: CATLSGGDSHPRSGGKTYEQYF.

The chain joins TRBV5-1 to TRBJ1-1; D uncertain. The CDR3 loop spans 11 amino acids. The germline V gene has CDR1 SGHRS and CDR2 YFSETQ. The ends were cut back, 5 bases at V and 10 bases at J, with 12 bases in the middle. The CDR3 DNA sequence: TGCGCCAGCAGTGAGAGCGGTGGAGCTTTCTTT. This translates into CASSESGGAFF.

This chain connects TRBV2 to TRBJ1-3; D remains ambiguous. V lost 3 bases and J lost 4, with 13 bases in between. The CDR3 runs 15 residues. CDR1 and CDR2 from the germline V gene are SNHLY and FYNNEI. The CDR3 here is CASSDRVGRGNTIYF. Written as DNA, the CDR3 is TGTGCCAGCAGTGATAGAGTAGGGAGAGGAAACACCATATATTTT.

The chain has TRBV4-1 and TRBJ2-5; 10 nucleotides match TRBD2. The CDR3 runs 18 residues. Germline values: CDR1 MGHRA, CDR2 YSYEKL. Germline trimming cut 0 bases from V and 2 bases from J; bases unmatched to any gene: 9. The CDR3 is CASSQDPAGGLGQETQYF. The DNA for the CDR3 is TGCGCCAGCAGCCAAGATCCAGCGGGGGGGTTAGGTCAAGAGACCCAGTACTTC.

The chain employs TRBV19 and TRBJ2-5, with 9 bases that match TRBD2. The CDR3 runs 15 residues. The V gene's germline CDR1 is LNHDA and CDR2 SQIVND (reference sequence). Unmatched junction bases numbered 9, after V lost 6 bases and J lost 4 bases. The CDR3 nucleotides read TGTGCCAGTAGACCTAGCGGGGTAAGCGGAGAGACCCAGTACTTC. It is translated as CASRPSGVSGETQYF. The variable domain in full, completed from reference TRBV19 and TRBJ2-5, reads DGGITQSPKYLFRKEGQNVTLSCEQNLNHDAMYWYRQDPGQGLRLIYYSQIVNDFQKGDIAEGYSVSREKKESFPLTVTSAQKNPTAFYLCASRPSGVSGETQYFGPGTRLLVL.

The CDR3 loop is CASSMNREDYGYTF. In nucleotides, the CDR3 is TGTGCCAGCAGCATGAACAGGGAAGACTATGGCTACACCTTC. This chain joins TRBV6-1 and TRBJ1-2; D is perhaps TRBD1 (6 bases). The CDR3 is 14 residues long. V was clipped by 6 bases and J by 3 bases, with 14 bases between them. Looked up from germline, CDR1 is MNHNS and CDR2 is SASEGT.

The chain uses TRBV28 and TRBJ1-1, with a possible D match to TRBD1 (5 bases). V was clipped by 10 bases and J by 3 bases, with 12 bases between them. Germline CDR1 is MDHEN and CDR2 is SYDVKM. The CDR3 sequence is 12 residues long. For the CDR3, the DNA is TGTGCCACCAGGGAGGAGGACACTGAAGCTTTCTTT. This codes for CATREEDTEAFF.

This clone turned up a few times. The chain carries TRBV7-9 and TRBJ2-1, with unresolved D. Germline lookup yields CDR1 SEHNR and CDR2 FQNEAQ (reference sequence). The CDR3 length is 11 residues. V was cut by 5 bases and J by 7 bases, with 6 bases left in between. The CDR3, as DNA: TGTGCCAGCAGCGCGGAAAATGAGCAGTTCTTC. Protein: CASSAENEQFF. The complete variable domain, with remaining parts taken from reference TRBV7-9 and TRBJ2-1, reads DTGVSQNPRHKITKRGQNVTFRCDPISEHNRLYWYRQTLGQGPEFLTYFQNEAQLEKSRLLSDRFSAERPKGSFSTLEIQRTEQGDSAMYLCASSAENEQFFGPGTRLTVL.

The chain uses TRBV28 and TRBJ1-2; 7 bases line up with TRBD1. This CDR3 is 14 amino acids long. V lost 6 bases and J lost 5; bases outside the gene matches: 9. Per the germline V gene, CDR1 is MDHEN and CDR2 is SYDVKM. The CDR3 here is CASSPPGTEYGYTF. CDR3 in DNA: TGTGCCAGCAGCCCACCCGGGACAGAATATGGCTACACCTTC.

V and J are TRBV5-6 and TRBJ2-4, with 11 bases that match TRBD1. After removal of 4 bases from V and 6 bases from J, the junction contained 6 bases not matched to a gene. Germline V lookup: CDR1 SGHDT, CDR2 YYEEEE. This CDR3 has 15 residues. The CDR3 is CASSGGTGGINIQYF. The CDR3 DNA reads TGTGCCAGCAGCGGAGGGACAGGGGGGATAAACATTCAGTACTTC.

The V gene is TRBV11-3, the J gene TRBJ2-3, with TRBD2 identical over 10 bases. CDR1 SGHNT and CDR2 YENEEA come from the germline V gene. The CDR3 is 17 residues long. Trimming at V came to 3 bases and at J to 2 bases, leaving 8 bases not matched to a gene. The CDR3 loop is CASSFTGSGGATDTQYF. For the CDR3, the DNA is TGTGCCAGCAGCTTCACCGGGAGCGGGGGGGCCACAGATACGCAGTATTTT.

The J gene is TRBJ2-7, the V gene TRBV9; D call uncertain. The CDR3 covers 15 residues. Trimming pared 4 bases from V and 0 bases from J, leaving 14 bases between. CDR1 is SGDLS and CDR2 is YYNGEE in the germline V gene. CDR3 DNA sequence: TGTGCCAGCAGCCCAATGAGACACAGCTCCTACGAGCAGTACTTC. This encodes CASSPMRHSSYEQYF.

This clone has just one count. The genes are TRBV19 and TRBJ2-3; 9 bases are shared with TRBD1. The J segment lost 1 base and the V segment lost 5 bases, leaving 4 bases of the junction unmatched. The CDR3 sequence is 15 residues long. Germline V gene sequence: CDR1 LNHDA, CDR2 SQIVND (reference sequence). DNA for the CDR3: TGTGCCAGTAGTTCCCGGACAGGGGGCACAGATACGCAGTATTTT. It translates to CASSSRTGGTDTQYF.

The chain joins TRBV4-1 to TRBJ2-5; 12 positions agree with TRBD1. Germline V gene sequence: CDR1 MGHRA, CDR2 YSYEKL. CDR3 length equals 16 residues. The J segment lost 3 bases and the V segment lost 3 bases, leaving 5 bases of the junction unmatched. CDR3 loop: CASSQGQGAREETQYF. As DNA, the CDR3 is TGCGCCAGCAGCCAGGGACAGGGGGCTCGGGAAGAGACCCAGTACTTC.